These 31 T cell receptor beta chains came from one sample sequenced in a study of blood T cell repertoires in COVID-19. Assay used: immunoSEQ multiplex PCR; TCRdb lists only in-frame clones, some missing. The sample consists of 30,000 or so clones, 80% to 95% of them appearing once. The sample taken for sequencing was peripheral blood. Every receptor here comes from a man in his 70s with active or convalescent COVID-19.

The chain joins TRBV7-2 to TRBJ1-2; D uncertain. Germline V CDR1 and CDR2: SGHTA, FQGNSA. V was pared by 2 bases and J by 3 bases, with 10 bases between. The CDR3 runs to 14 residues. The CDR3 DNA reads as TGTGCCAGCAGCTTATGGGCAGACCACTATGGCTACACCTTC. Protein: CASSLWADHYGYTF. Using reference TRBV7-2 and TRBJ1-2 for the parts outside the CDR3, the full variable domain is GAGVSQSPSNKVTEKGKDVELRCDPISGHTALYWYRQSLGQGLEFLIYFQGNSAPDKSGLPSDRFSAERTGGSVSTLTIQRTQQEDSAVYLCASSLWADHYGYTFGSGTRLTVV.

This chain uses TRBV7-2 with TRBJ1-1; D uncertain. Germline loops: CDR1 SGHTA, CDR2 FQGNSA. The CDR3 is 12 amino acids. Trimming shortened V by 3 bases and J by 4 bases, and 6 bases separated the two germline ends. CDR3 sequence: CASSLKPTEAFF. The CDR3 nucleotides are TGTGCCAGCAGCTTGAAGCCCACTGAAGCTTTCTTT.

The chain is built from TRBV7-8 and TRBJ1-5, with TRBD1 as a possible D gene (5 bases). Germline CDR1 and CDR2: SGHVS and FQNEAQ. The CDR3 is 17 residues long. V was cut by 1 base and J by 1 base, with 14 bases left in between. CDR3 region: CASSLDVGARSNQPQHF. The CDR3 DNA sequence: TGTGCCAGCAGCTTAGATGTAGGGGCACGAAGCAATCAGCCCCAGCATTTT.

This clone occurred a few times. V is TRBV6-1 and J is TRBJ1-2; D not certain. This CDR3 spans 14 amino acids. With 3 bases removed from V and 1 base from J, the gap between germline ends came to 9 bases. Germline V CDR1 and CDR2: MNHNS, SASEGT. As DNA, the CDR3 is TGTGCCAGCAGTGACCCGGGAGGTAACTATGGCTACACCTTC. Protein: CASSDPGGNYGYTF.

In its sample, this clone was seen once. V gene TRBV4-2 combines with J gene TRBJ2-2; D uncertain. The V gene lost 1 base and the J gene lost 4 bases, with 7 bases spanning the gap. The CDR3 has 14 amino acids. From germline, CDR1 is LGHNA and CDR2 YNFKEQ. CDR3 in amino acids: CASSQGASTGELFF. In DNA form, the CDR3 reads TGTGCCAGCAGCCAAGGTGCCAGCACCGGGGAGCTGTTTTTT.

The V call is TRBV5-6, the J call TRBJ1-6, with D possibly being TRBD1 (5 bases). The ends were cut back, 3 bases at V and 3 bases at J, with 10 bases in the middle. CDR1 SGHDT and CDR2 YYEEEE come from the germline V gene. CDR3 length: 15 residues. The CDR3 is CASSYRQSYNSPLHF. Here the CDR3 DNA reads TGTGCCAGCAGCTATCGACAGAGCTATAATTCACCCCTCCACTTT.

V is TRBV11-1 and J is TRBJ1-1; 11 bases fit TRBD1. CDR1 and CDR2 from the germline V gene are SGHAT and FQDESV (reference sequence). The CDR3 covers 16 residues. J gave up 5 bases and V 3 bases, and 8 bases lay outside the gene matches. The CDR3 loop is CASSFPGTGGGTEAFF. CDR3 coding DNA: TGTGCCAGCAGCTTCCCCGGGACAGGGGGTGGAACTGAAGCTTTCTTT.

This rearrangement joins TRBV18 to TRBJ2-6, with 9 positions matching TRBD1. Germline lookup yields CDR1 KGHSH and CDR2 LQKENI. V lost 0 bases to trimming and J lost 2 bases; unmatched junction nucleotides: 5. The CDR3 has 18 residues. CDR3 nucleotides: TGTGCCAGCTCACCACCATTACAGGGGGCGGCTGGGGCCAACGTCCTGACTTTC. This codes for CASSPPLQGAAGANVLTF.

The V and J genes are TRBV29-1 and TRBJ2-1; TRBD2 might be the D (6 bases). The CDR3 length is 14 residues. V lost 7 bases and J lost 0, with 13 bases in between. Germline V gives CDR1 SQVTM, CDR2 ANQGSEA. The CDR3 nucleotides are TGCAGCGCCCTAGGAGGGAGCTCCTACAATGAGCAGTTCTTC. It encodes CSALGGSSYNEQFF.

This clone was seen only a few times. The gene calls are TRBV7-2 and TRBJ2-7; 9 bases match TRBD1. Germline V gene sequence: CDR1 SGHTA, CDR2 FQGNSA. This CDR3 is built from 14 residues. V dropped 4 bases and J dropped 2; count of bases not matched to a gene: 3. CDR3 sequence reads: CASSSGQGPYEQYF. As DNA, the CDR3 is TGTGCCAGCAGCTCTGGACAGGGGCCCTACGAGCAGTACTTC. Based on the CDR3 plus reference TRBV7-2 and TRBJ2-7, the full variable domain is GAGVSQSPSNKVTEKGKDVELRCDPISGHTALYWYRQSLGQGLEFLIYFQGNSAPDKSGLPSDRFSAERTGGSVSTLTIQRTQQEDSAVYLCASSSGQGPYEQYFGPGTRLTVT.

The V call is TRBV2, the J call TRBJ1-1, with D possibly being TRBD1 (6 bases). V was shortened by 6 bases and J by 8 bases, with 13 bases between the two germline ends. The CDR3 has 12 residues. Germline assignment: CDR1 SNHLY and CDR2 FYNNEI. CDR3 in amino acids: CASRAGQTEAFF. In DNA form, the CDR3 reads TGTGCCAGCAGAGCTGGACAGACCGAAGCTTTCTTT.

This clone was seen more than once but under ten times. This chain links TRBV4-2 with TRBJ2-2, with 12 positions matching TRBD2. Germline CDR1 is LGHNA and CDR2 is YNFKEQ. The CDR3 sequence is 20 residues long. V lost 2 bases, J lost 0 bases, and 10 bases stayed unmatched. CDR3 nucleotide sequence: TGTGCCAGCAGCCAAAGCTTAAAACTAGCGGGGGGCCCGAACACCGGGGAGCTGTTTTTT. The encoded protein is CASSQSLKLAGGPNTGELFF.

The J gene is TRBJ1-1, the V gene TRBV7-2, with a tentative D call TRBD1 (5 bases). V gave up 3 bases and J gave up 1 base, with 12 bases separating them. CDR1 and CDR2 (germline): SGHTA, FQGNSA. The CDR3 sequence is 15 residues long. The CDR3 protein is CASSFNGRGNTEAFF. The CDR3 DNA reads TGTGCCAGCAGCTTTAACGGGAGGGGGAACACTGAAGCTTTCTTT.

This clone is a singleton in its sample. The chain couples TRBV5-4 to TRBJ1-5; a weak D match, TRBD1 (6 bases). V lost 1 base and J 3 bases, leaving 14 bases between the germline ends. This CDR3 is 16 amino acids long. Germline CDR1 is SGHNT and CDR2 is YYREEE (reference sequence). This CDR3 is CASSLSGAGVNQPQHF. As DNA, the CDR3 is TGTGCCAGCAGCTTGTCAGGGGCCGGCGTCAATCAGCCCCAGCATTTT.

CDR3 amino acids: CASSQMGQETEAFF. For the CDR3, the DNA is TGTGCCAGCAGCCAGATGGGGCAGGAGACTGAAGCTTTCTTT. V usage is TRBV4-2 and J usage is TRBJ1-1, with a weak D call TRBD1 (5 bases). This CDR3 region has 14 residues. The V gene's germline CDR1 is LGHNA and CDR2 YNFKEQ. V gave up 3 bases and J gave up 5 bases, with 13 bases separating them.

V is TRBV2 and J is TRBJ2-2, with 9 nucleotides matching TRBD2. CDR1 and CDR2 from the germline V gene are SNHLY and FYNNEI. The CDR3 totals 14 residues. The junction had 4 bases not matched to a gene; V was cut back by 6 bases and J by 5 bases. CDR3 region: CASRIAGATGELFF. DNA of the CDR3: TGTGCCAGCAGGATAGCGGGAGCTACCGGGGAGCTGTTTTTT.

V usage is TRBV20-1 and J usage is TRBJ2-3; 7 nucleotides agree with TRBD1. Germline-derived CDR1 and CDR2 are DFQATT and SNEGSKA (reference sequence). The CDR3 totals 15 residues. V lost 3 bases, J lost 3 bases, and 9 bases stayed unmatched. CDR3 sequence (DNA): TGCAGTGCTAGTGGACCCCTCAGGGGGACAGATACGCAGTATTTT. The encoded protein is CSASGPLRGTDTQYF.

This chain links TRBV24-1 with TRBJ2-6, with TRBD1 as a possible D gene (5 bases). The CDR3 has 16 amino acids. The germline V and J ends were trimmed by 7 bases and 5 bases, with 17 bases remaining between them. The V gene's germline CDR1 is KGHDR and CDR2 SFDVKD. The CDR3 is CATSPRLGHRANVLTF. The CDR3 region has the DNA TGTGCCACCAGCCCCAGGCTTGGACACAGGGCCAACGTCCTGACTTTC.

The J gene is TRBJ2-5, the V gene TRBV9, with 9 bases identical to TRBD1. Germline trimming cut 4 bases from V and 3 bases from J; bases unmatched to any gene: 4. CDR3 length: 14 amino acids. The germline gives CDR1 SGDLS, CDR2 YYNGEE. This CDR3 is CASSPRTGEETQYF. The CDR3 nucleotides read TGTGCCAGCAGCCCCCGGACAGGGGAAGAGACCCAGTACTTC.

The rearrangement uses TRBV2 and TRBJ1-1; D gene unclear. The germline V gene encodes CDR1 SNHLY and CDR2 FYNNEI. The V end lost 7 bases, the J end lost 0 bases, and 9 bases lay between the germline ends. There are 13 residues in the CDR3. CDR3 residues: CASNRDLNTEAFF. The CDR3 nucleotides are TGTGCCAGCAACCGCGATCTGAACACTGAAGCTTTCTTT.

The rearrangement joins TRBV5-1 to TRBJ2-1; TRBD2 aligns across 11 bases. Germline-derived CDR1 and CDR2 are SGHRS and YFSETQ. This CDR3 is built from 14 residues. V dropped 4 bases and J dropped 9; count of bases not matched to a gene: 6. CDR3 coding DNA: TGCGCCAGCAGCACCCTAGCGGGAGGAGGTGAGCAGTTCTTC. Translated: CASSTLAGGGEQFF.

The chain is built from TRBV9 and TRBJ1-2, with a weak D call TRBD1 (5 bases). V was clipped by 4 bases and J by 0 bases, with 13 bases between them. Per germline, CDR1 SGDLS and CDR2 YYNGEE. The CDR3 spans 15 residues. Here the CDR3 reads CASSPQGLANYGYTF. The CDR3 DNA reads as TGTGCCAGCAGCCCCCAGGGTTTGGCTAACTATGGCTACACCTTC. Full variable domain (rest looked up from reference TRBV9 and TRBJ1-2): DSGVTQTPKHLITATGQRVTLRCSPRSGDLSVYWYQQSLDQGLQFLIQYYNGEERAKGNILERFSAQQFPDLHSELNLSSLELGDSALYFCASSPQGLANYGYTFGSGTRLTVV.

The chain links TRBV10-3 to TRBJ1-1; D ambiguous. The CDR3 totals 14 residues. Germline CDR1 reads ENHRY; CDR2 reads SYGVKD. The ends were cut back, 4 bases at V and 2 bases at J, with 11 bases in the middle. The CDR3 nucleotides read TGTGCCATCAGTGGGCGTATGGGCAACACTGAAGCTTTCTTT. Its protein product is CAISGRMGNTEAFF.

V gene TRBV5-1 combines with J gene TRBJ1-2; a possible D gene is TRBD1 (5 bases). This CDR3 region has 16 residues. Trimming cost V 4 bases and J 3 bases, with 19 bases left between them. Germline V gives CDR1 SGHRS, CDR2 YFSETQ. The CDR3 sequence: CASSPGGHRGDYGYTF. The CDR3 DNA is TGCGCCAGCAGCCCGGGCGGACACCGGGGGGACTATGGCTACACCTTC.

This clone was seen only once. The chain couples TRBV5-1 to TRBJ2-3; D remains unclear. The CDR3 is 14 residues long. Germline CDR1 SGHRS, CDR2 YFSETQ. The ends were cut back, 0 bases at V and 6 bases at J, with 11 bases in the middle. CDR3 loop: CASSLGLLGDTQYF. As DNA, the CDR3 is TGCGCCAGCAGCTTGGGTCTCCTCGGGGATACGCAGTATTTT.

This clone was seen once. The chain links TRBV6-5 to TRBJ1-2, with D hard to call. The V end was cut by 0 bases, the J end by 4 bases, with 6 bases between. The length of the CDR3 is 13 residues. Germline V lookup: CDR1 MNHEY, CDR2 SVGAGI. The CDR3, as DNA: TGTGCCAGCAGTTACTCAGCGACCTATGGCTACACCTTC. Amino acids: CASSYSATYGYTF.

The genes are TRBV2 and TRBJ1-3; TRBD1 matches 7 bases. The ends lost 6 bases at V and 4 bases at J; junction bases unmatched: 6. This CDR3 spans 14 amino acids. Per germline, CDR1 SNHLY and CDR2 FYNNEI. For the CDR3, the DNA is TGTGCCAGCAGACGGACAGGAAGAGGAAACACCATATATTTT. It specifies CASRRTGRGNTIYF.

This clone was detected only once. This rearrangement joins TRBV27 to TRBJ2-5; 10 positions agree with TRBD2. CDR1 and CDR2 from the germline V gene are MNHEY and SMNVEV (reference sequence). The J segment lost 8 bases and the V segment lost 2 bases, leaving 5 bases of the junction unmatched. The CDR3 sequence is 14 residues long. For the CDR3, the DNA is TGTGCCAGCAGTTTAGAAGCGGGAGGGCTTACCCAGTACTTC. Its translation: CASSLEAGGLTQYF.

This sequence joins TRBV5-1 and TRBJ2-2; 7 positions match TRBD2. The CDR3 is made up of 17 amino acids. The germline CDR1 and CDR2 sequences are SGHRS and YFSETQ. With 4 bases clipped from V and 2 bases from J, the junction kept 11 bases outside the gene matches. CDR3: CASSPSGLQPNTGELFF. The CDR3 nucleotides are TGCGCCAGCAGCCCTAGCGGATTACAACCAAACACCGGGGAGCTGTTTTTT.

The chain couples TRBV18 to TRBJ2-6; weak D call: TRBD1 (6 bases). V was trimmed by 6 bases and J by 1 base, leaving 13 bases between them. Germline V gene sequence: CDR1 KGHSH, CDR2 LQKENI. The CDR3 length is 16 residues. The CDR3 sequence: CASSKPGESGANVLTF. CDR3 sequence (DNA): TGTGCCAGCTCTAAACCAGGGGAGTCTGGGGCCAACGTCCTGACTTTC.

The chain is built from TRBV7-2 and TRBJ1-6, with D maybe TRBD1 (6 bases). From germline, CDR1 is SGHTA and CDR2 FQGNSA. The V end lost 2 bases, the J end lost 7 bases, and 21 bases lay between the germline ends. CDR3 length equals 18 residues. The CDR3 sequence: CASSLRGGQVGWNSPLHF. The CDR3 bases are TGTGCCAGCAGCTTACGGGGGGGGCAAGTCGGTTGGAATTCACCCCTCCACTTT. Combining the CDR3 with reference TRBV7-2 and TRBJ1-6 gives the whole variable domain GAGVSQSPSNKVTEKGKDVELRCDPISGHTALYWYRQSLGQGLEFLIYFQGNSAPDKSGLPSDRFSAERTGGSVSTLTIQRTQQEDSAVYLCASSLRGGQVGWNSPLHFGNGTRLTVT.